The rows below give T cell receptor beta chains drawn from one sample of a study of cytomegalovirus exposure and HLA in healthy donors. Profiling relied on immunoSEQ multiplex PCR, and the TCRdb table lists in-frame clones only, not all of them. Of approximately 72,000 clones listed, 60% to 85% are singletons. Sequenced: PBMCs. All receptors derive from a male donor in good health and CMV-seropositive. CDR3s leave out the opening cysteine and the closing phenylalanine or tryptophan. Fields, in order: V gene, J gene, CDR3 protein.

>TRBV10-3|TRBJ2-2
AIRIRESNTGELF
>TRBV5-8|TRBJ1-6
ASSRGAGMGPSSPLH
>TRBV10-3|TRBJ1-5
AISDPDAVQPQH
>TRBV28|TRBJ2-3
ASIGTTSTDTQY
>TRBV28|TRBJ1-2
ASRPYRDTQYYGYT
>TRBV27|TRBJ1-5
ASSDGQGYQPQH
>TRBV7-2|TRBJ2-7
ASSLGTGEQY
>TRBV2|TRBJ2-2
ASSGTGNTGELF
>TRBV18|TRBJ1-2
ASSPLQGDGYT
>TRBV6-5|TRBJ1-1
ASSFRQGRLNTEAF
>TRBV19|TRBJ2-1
ASRTTGTDEQF
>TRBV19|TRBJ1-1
ASSITGMNTEAF
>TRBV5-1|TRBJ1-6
ASSLAQERSSYNSPLH
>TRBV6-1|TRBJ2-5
ASSIRGTQETQY
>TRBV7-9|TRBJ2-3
ASSSRTGVDTQY
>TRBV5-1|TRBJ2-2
ASSPGQGLEELF
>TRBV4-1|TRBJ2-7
ASSQDGSGGTYEQY
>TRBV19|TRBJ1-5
ASSITSTAQPQH
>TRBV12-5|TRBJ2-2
ASGLDSITGELF
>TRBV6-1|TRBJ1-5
ASRTGNQPQH
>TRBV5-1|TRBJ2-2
ASSLTGLAAGELF
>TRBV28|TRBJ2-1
ASSLRIYRLIVNEQF
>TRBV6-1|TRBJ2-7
SFFKQKAAYEQY
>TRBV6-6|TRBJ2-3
ASRPHNRSPTQY
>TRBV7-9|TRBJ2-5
ASSSIGLAYRGFEQY
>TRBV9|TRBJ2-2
ASRQATGTSGTGELF
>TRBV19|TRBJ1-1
ASSNPRQGTLNTEAF
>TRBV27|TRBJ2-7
ASSLAPSYEQY